The 14 T cell receptor beta chains in this list originate from one sample, sequenced in a study of identical twins. MiXCR, run by TCRdb on the 5' RACE reads, gives a single entry per CDR3 protein. The sample consists of about 530,000 distinct CDR3 sequences, around 22% of them appearing once. The same sample was also used in a study of yellow fever vaccine responses in identical twins.

The sequenced sample consisted of CD4+ T cells sorted from blood. The receptors come from a young woman in good health.

This clonotype was seen a handful of times. CDR3: CASSVGLLKETQYF. The CDR3 bases are TGCGCCAGCAGCGTCGGGCTACTAAAAGAGACCCAGTACTTC. This chain links TRBV5-1 with TRBJ2-5; D is undetermined. The V and J ends lost 4 bases and 3 bases respectively, with 13 bases between them. Germline CDR1 SGHRS, CDR2 YFSETQ. The length of the CDR3 is 14 residues.

This clonotype was observed a few times. The CDR3 nucleotides are TGTGCCAGCAGCTTAAATAGCGGGAGTGTTCGCGGGGAGCTGTTTTTT. It codes for CASSLNSGSVRGELFF. The chain combines TRBV7-3 with TRBJ2-2; 9 nucleotides agree with TRBD2. The germline V gene encodes CDR1 SGHTA and CDR2 FQGTGA. This CDR3 spans 16 amino acids. Trimming removed 1 base from V and 7 bases from J; junction bases left unmatched: 7.

There are a few counts of this clonotype. The chain recombines TRBV24-1 with TRBJ1-1, with 9 bases fitting TRBD1. The CDR3 totals 13 residues. In germline, CDR1 is KGHDR, CDR2 SFDVKD. V was clipped by 8 bases and J by 1 base; unmatched bases: 1. CDR3 sequence: CATKGQGNTEAFF. CDR3 DNA: TGTGCCACCAAGGGACAGGGGAACACTGAAGCTTTCTTT.

The chain carries TRBV6-5 and TRBJ2-1; D possibly matches TRBD1 or TRBD2 (5 bases each). In germline, CDR1 is MNHEY, CDR2 SVGAGI. The V gene lost 0 bases and the J gene lost 1 base, with 13 bases spanning the gap. The CDR3 is 17 amino acids. The CDR3 DNA reads TGTGCCAGCAGTTACTCGTCTGGGACGGTATCCTACAATGAGCAGTTCTTC. Its translation is CASSYSSGTVSYNEQFF.

This chain connects TRBV20-1 to TRBJ2-7; 9 bases map to TRBD1. The V segment lost 4 bases and the J segment 3 bases; nucleotides outside the gene matches: 4. The CDR3 sequence is 13 residues long. CDR1 is DFQATT, CDR2 SNEGSKA, per germline (reference sequence). The CDR3 spells CSATSGQGYEQYV. DNA of the CDR3: TGCAGTGCTACCTCGGGACAGGGCTACGAGCAGTACGTC.

The chain links TRBV20-1 to TRBJ2-5; D is unclear. Germline assignment: CDR1 DFQATT and CDR2 SNEGSKA (reference sequence). Trimming removed 3 bases from V and 2 bases from J, with 4 bases in between. This CDR3 is 11 amino acids long. Here the CDR3 DNA reads TGCAGTGCTAGGGCACAAGAGACCCAGTACTTC. Protein sequence: CSARAQETQYF.

The table lists this clonotype with a few counts. The chain joins TRBV5-6 to TRBJ2-1; the D gene is possibly TRBD2 (5 bases). Germline V gene sequence: CDR1 SGHDT, CDR2 YYEEEE. V was trimmed by 6 bases and J by 2 bases, leaving 12 bases between them. The CDR3 is 14 residues long. DNA for the CDR3: TGTGCCAGCACCGTAGCGCGTCCCTACAATGAGCAGTTCTTC. Translated: CASTVARPYNEQFF.

The V call is TRBV7-9, the J call TRBJ1-1, with D perhaps matching TRBD1 (6 bases). Germline V gene lookup returns CDR1 SEHNR and CDR2 FQNEAQ (reference sequence). This CDR3 has 14 residues. The V gene lost 3 bases and the J gene lost 3 bases, with 11 bases spanning the gap. The CDR3 loop reads CASSFSGAHTEAFF. The DNA of the CDR3 is TGTGCCAGCAGCTTCTCAGGGGCCCACACTGAAGCTTTCTTT.

This clonotype was detected only a few times. V is TRBV6-1 and J is TRBJ2-3, with 8 bases identical to TRBD2. The CDR3 totals 15 residues. Germline V CDR1 and CDR2: MNHNS, SASEGT. Trimming took 2 bases from V and 5 from J; bases not matched to a gene: 6. Here the CDR3 DNA reads TGTGCCAGCAGTGAACAAGCGGGAGTTAAAGATACGCAGTATTTT. Amino acid sequence: CASSEQAGVKDTQYF.

The sample holds a few counts of this clonotype. The CDR3 DNA sequence: TGTGCCAGCAGTTCGTGGAACAATCAGCCCCAGCATTTT. It encodes CASSSWNNQPQHF. The rearrangement joins TRBV12-3 or TRBV12-4 to TRBJ1-5; D is undetermined. The CDR3 totals 13 residues. The V end lost 4 bases, the J end lost 3 bases, and 7 bases lay between the germline ends.

This clonotype was observed a handful of times. J is TRBJ2-3 and V is TRBV20-1, with 10 bases matching TRBD2. This CDR3 has 17 amino acids. Germline values: CDR1 DFQATT, CDR2 SNEGSKA (reference sequence). Losses at the gene ends were 2 bases for V and 6 bases for J; bases not matched to a gene: 14. Written as DNA, the CDR3 is TGCAGTGCTAGACCCTCCAGCGGGGGGGCCCGGTTGGATACGCAGTATTTT. Protein sequence: CSARPSSGGARLDTQYF.

V gene TRBV6-5 combines with J gene TRBJ2-1; possibly TRBD2 for D (5 bases). The CDR3 has 17 amino acids. Germline CDR1 and CDR2: MNHEY and SVGAGI. The ends were cut back, 0 bases at V and 1 base at J, with 13 bases in the middle. The CDR3 bases are TGTGCCAGCAGTTACTCGGAGGACCCCGGTTCCTACAATGAGCAGTTCTTC. This gives the protein CASSYSEDPGSYNEQFF.

The chain is built from TRBV4-2 and TRBJ2-5, with D unclear. This CDR3 spans 14 amino acids. Germline V gives CDR1 LGHNA, CDR2 YNFKEQ. Trimming stripped 0 bases from V and 5 bases from J, with 10 bases between. The CDR3 sequence is CASSQDPGGETQYF. The CDR3 region has the DNA TGTGCCAGCAGCCAAGACCCGGGTGGGGAGACCCAGTACTTC.

This clonotype has a handful of counts. V usage is TRBV20-1 and J usage is TRBJ2-5; 8 bases fit TRBD2. Germline V gene data show CDR1 as DFQATT and CDR2 as SNEGSKA (reference sequence). The ends lost 4 bases at V and 2 bases at J; junction bases unmatched: 15. This CDR3 has 17 amino acids. CDR3 in DNA: TGCAGTGCTATATACCAGCGGGGGCCCATGGTACAAGAGACCCAGTACTTC. Translating gives CSAIYQRGPMVQETQYF.